The table lists the clone carrying this T cell receptor (beta chain) with a few counts. Its cognate antigen is unknown. The junction had 4 bases not matched to a gene; V was cut back by 5 bases and J by 4 bases. CDR1 is SGHTA, CDR2 FQGTGA, per germline. The CDR3 spans 14 residues. Treatment specified: oral pan-JAK inhibitor, 5-10 mg twice daily. Peripheral blood samples and lesional scalp punch biopsies were obtained from alopecia areata patients. The data are from a study of CD8+ T cells in alopecia areata. Study details: Treated patients were dosed with oral tofacitinib, taking 5 to 10 mg twice daily. Using the percentage of affected scalp area, treated patients' severity was scored.

Overall study results and limits: Many expanded lesional clones stayed in scalp and blood while on tofacitinib.

Reverse transcribed after extraction, RNA yielded cDNA as the sequencing template. Measured with immunoSEQ multiplex PCR; TCRdb has only the in-frame clones, and not every one. The table includes 90,000 to 100,000 clones, about 64% detected once. Sequences were derived from CD8+ T cells sorted from blood, sampled at week 4, from a patient treated with tofacitinib. V usage is TRBV7-3 and J usage is TRBJ1-1, with TRBD1 identical over 10 bases. This clonotype was obtained from a human donor with alopecia areata. The DNA for the CDR3 is TGTGCCAGCAGCGCGGACAGGGGGATCACTGAAGCTTTCTTT. Translation: CASSADRGITEAFF.